The present TCR beta chain was sequenced within a study of response to subunit inactivated influenza vaccine. General observations from the study: The study's authors posited that every seasonal influenza vaccination enlists few new T cells.

TCRdb reprocessed the RT-PCR reads with MiXCR, giving one entry per CDR3 protein. The sample has more than 150,000 distinct CDR3 sequences, around 8.8% seen once. Germline V gene data show CDR1 as LNHNV and CDR2 as YYDKDF (reference sequence). The CDR3 runs 15 residues. The ends lost 3 bases at V and 2 bases at J; junction bases unmatched: 5. This clonotype was observed a handful of times. Its antigen is still unknown. Sample: non-naive T cells sorted from PBMCs, taken on the day of vaccination. This sequence joins TRBV15 and TRBJ2-3, with 7 positions matching TRBD2. The sequence derives from a man aged 50 or older who received an inactivated influenza vaccine. The CDR3 is CATSSARGVTDTQYF. CDR3 sequence (DNA): TGTGCCACCAGCAGTGCCCGGGGGGTCACAGATACGCAGTATTTT.